These T cell receptor beta chains were read from a single sample in a study of blood T cell repertoires in COVID-19. The repertoire was sequenced with immunoSEQ multiplex PCR; TCRdb's copy has only in-frame clones and lacks some. This repertoire shows about 150,000 clones, approximately 86% found once; its top ten account for around 4.6%. Sample: peripheral blood. These receptor sequences come from an older woman with active or convalescent COVID-19. Each CDR3 is given with its conserved first and last residue. Each record gives: clone size, V gene, D gene, J gene, CDR3 protein, CDR3 DNA. D genes are given only for firm matches. Clone size is given for some rows only: seen once, a few or many times, or a class if the clone is expanded.

once	TRBV12-5	-	TRBJ1-4	CASGLIPGYEKLFF	TGTGCTAGTGGTTTGATACCGGGGTACGAAAAACTGTTTTTT
-	TRBV2	TRBD1	TRBJ2-3	CASSPRTGTQDTQYF	TGTGCCAGCAGTCCCCGGACAGGTACCCAGGATACGCAGTATTTT
-	TRBV29-1	-	TRBJ1-1	CSVEDQFSRGPNTEAFF	TGCAGCGTTGAAGATCAATTTTCCAGGGGCCCGAACACTGAAGCTTTCTTT
-	TRBV30	-	TRBJ2-3	CAWKGAALKTDTQYF	TGTGCCTGGAAAGGGGCAGCCCTAAAGACAGATACGCAGTATTTT
-	TRBV24-1	TRBD1	TRBJ2-2	CATGTGVTGELFF	TGTGCCACCGGGACAGGGGTAACCGGGGAGCTGTTTTTT
-	TRBV18	-	TRBJ1-1	CASSPRQGNTEAFF	TGTGCCAGCTCGCCCAGGCAGGGGAACACTGAAGCTTTCTTT
-	TRBV19	TRBD1	TRBJ2-7	CASRGQGENEQYF	TGTGCCAGTAGGGGACAGGGGGAGAACGAGCAGTACTTC
-	TRBV2	-	TRBJ1-1	CASSEVGRRVDTEAFF	TGTGCCAGCAGTGAAGTGGGGAGGAGGGTCGATACTGAAGCTTTCTTT
-	TRBV27	-	TRBJ2-4	CASSSPHRENIQYF	TGTGCCAGCAGTTCGCCCCACAGGGAAAACATTCAGTACTTC
-	TRBV2	TRBD1	TRBJ2-6	CASSGDRLISGANVLTF	TGTGCCAGCAGTGGGGACAGATTAATCTCTGGGGCCAACGTCCTGACTTTC
-	TRBV19	TRBD2	TRBJ2-7	CASSRERGMIYEQYF	TGTGCCAGTAGTAGAGAGCGGGGAATGATATACGAGCAGTACTTC
-	TRBV2	-	TRBJ1-2	CASREQGPTSHGYTF	TGTGCCAGCAGGGAACAGGGTCCTACGTCCCATGGCTACACCTTC
-	TRBV7-9	-	TRBJ1-4	CASSIGTATNEKLFF	TGTGCCAGCAGCATAGGGACTGCAACTAATGAAAAACTGTTTTTT
-	TRBV24-1	TRBD1	TRBJ2-1	CATSSGQAYNEQFF	TGTGCCACCTCATCGGGACAGGCCTACAATGAGCAGTTCTTC
-	TRBV7-8	-	TRBJ1-5	CASSLSGEGQPQHF	TGTGCCAGCAGCTTATCAGGGGAAGGTCAGCCCCAGCATTTT
-	TRBV9	-	TRBJ1-1	CASSLLWGGGTEAFF	TGTGCCAGCAGCCTACTTTGGGGGGGAGGCACTGAAGCTTTCTTT
-	TRBV19	-	TRBJ2-2	CATRTATNTGELFF	TGTGCCACTCGGACAGCCACGAACACCGGGGAGCTGTTTTTT
-	TRBV5-6	-	TRBJ1-5	CASSLDGVAQPQHF	TGTGCCAGCAGCTTGGACGGGGTTGCGCAGCCCCAGCATTTT
-	TRBV10-1	-	TRBJ2-5	CASSESIEFQETQYF	TGCGCCAGCAGTGAGTCGATAGAATTCCAAGAGACCCAGTACTTC
-	TRBV3-1/TRBV3-2	TRBD1	TRBJ2-3	CASSGHRGPDTQYF	TGTGCCAGCAGCGGCCACAGGGGGCCAGATACGCAGTATTTT
-	TRBV9	-	TRBJ1-5	CASSVEIGAPQHF	TGTGCCAGCAGCGTAGAGATCGGTGCGCCCCAGCATTTT
-	TRBV19	-	TRBJ1-2	CASSIRGVSGYTF	TGTGCCAGTAGTATACGAGGCGTCTCTGGCTACACCTTC
-	TRBV6-1	-	TRBJ1-6	CASSERSPYSPLHF	TGTGCCAGCAGTGAGCGGAGTCCCTATTCACCCCTCCACTTT
-	TRBV18	TRBD1	TRBJ1-5	CASSPGTGEWQPQHF	TGTGCCAGCTCACCCGGGACAGGGGAGTGGCAGCCCCAGCATTTT
-	TRBV5-8	TRBD1	TRBJ1-2	CASSLRGRGDGYTF	TGTGCCAGCAGCTTGCGGGGCAGGGGGGATGGCTACACCTTC
-	TRBV2	TRBD1	TRBJ1-1	CASSGQGDTEAFF	TGTGCCAGCTCGGGACAGGGGGACACTGAAGCTTTCTTT
-	TRBV27	TRBD2	TRBJ2-3	CASSLAGLADTQYF	TGTGCCAGCAGTCTAGCGGGGTTGGCAGATACGCAGTATTTT
-	TRBV19	-	TRBJ2-3	CASSPRPRVTDTQYF	TGTGCCAGTAGTCCCCGCCCCCGGGTCACAGATACGCAGTATTTT
-	TRBV7-2	-	TRBJ2-1	CASSFGHINNEQFF	TGTGCCAGCAGCTTCGGACACATCAACAATGAGCAGTTCTTC
-	TRBV11-2	-	TRBJ1-4	CASSPGSGGIGEKLFF	TGTGCCAGCAGCCCCGGGTCGGGGGGTATTGGGGAAAAACTGTTTTTT
-	TRBV10-1	-	TRBJ2-1	CASSGRSYNEQFF	TGCGCCAGCAGTGGCAGGTCCTACAATGAGCAGTTCTTC
-	TRBV27	TRBD1	TRBJ1-1	CASSRYRGGEAFF	TGTGCCAGCAGTCGATACAGGGGGGGGGAAGCTTTCTTT
-	TRBV18	TRBD1	TRBJ1-1	CASSGQENTEAFF	TGTGCCAGCTCAGGACAGGAGAACACTGAAGCTTTCTTT
-	TRBV19	TRBD1	TRBJ2-1	CASSIRTGTGNEQFF	TGTGCCAGTAGTATTCGGACAGGGACTGGGAATGAGCAGTTCTTC
once	TRBV18	TRBD1	TRBJ1-4	CASSRTGNNEKLFF	TGTGCCAGCTCGCGGACAGGGAACAATGAAAAACTGTTTTTT
-	TRBV3-1/TRBV3-2	-	TRBJ1-2	CASSQLAGGLYGYTF	TGTGCCAGCAGCCAATTGGCGGGGGGACTCTATGGCTACACCTTC
few	TRBV7-3	-	TRBJ2-2	CASSPQGDRAGELFF	TGTGCCAGCAGCCCCCAAGGGGATCGTGCCGGGGAGCTGTTTTTT
-	TRBV12-3/TRBV12-4	-	TRBJ1-3	CASSLGGTIYF	TGTGCCAGCAGTTTAGGAGGCACCATATATTTT
-	TRBV4-3	TRBD1	TRBJ1-4	CASSQDPVLRWDRGLGEKLFF	TGCGCCAGCAGCCAAGACCCCGTCTTGCGGTGGGACAGGGGGCTAGGTGAAAAACTGTTTTTT
once	TRBV5-1	-	TRBJ2-5	CASSLDGRGQETQYF	TGCGCCAGCAGCTTGGATGGACGGGGCCAAGAGACCCAGTACTTC
few	TRBV4-3	TRBD2	TRBJ2-1	CASSQEASGGRNEQFF	TGCGCCAGCAGCCAAGAGGCTAGCGGGGGGAGAAATGAGCAGTTCTTC
-	TRBV7-2	TRBD1	TRBJ2-2	CASTSWTGGSGELFF	TGTGCCAGCACCTCCTGGACAGGGGGGTCCGGGGAGCTGTTTTTT
-	TRBV6-5	-	TRBJ2-5	CASGKGVGETQYF	TGTGCCAGCGGCAAAGGGGTCGGGGAGACCCAGTACTTC
-	TRBV10-3	TRBD1	TRBJ2-7	CAISPGTGTYEQYF	TGTGCCATCAGTCCCGGGACAGGGACCTACGAGCAGTACTTC
-	TRBV18	-	TRBJ2-7	CASSPLGAGKTYEQYF	TGTGCCAGCTCACCTCTGGGAGCCGGGAAGACCTACGAGCAGTACTTC
few	TRBV7-3	TRBD1	TRBJ2-7	CASSLTGQGYEQYF	TGTGCCAGCAGCTTAACTGGACAGGGTTACGAGCAGTACTTC
-	TRBV10-3	-	TRBJ1-1	CAISESGEGSTEAFF	TGTGCCATCAGTGAGTCGGGCGAGGGCTCGACTGAAGCTTTCTTT
-	TRBV7-7	TRBD1	TRBJ2-5	CASSFSPDREETQYF	TGTGCTAGCAGCTTTTCCCCGGACAGGGAAGAGACCCAGTACTTC
-	TRBV5-1	TRBD1	TRBJ1-6	CASSLTGRNSYNSPLHF	TGCGCCAGCAGCCTGACAGGGAGGAATTCCTATAATTCACCCCTCCACTTT
-	TRBV7-2	TRBD2	TRBJ2-1	CASSSPGLAAWGQFF	TGTGCCAGCAGCTCCCCGGGACTAGCGGCTTGGGGGCAGTTCTTC
-	TRBV12-5	TRBD1	TRBJ2-3	CASGLTGLTDTQYF	TGTGCTAGTGGTCTGACAGGGCTCACAGATACGCAGTATTTT
once	TRBV19	TRBD2	TRBJ2-3	CASSATSGGATDTQYF	TGTGCCAGTAGTGCGACTAGCGGGGGGGCCACAGATACGCAGTATTTT
-	TRBV4-3	-	TRBJ1-5	CASSQEREKPQHF	TGCGCCAGCAGCCAAGAGAGGGAGAAGCCCCAGCATTTT